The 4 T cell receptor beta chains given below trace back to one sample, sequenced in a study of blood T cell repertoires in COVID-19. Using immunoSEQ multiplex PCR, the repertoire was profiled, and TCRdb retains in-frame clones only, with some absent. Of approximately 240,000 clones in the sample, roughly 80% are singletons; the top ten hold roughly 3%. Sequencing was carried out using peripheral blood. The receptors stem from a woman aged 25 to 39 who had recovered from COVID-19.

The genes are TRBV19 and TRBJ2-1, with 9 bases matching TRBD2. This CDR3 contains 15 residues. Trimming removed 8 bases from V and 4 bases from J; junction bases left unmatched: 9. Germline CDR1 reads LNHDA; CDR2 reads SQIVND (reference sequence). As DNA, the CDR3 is TGTGCCAGTTTAAAGACGACTAGCGGTTACAATGAGCAGTTCTTC. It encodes CASLKTTSGYNEQFF.

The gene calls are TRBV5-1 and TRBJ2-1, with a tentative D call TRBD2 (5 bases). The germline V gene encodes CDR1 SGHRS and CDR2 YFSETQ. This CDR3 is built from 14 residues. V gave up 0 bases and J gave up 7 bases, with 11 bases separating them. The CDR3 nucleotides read TGCGCCAGCAGCTTGGCCTTGGGCGGGAATGAGCAGTTCTTC. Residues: CASSLALGGNEQFF.

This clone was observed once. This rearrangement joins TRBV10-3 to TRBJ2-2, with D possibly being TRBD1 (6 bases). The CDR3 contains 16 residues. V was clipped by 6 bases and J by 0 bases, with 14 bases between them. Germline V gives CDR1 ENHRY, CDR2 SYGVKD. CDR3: CAIRSLGQPNTGELFF. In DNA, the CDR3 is TGTGCCATCAGGTCTTTAGGACAGCCGAACACCGGGGAGCTGTTTTTT.

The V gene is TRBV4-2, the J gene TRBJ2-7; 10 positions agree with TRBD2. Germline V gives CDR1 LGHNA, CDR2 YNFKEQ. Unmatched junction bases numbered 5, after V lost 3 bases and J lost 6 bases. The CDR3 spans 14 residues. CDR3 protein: CASSHLRLAGEQYF. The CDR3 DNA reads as TGTGCCAGCAGCCATCTTAGACTAGCGGGCGAGCAGTACTTC.